The 25 T cell receptor beta chains below were found in one sample sequenced in a study of control samples from healthy donors and cancer patients. This table comes from immunoSEQ multiplex PCR, and its TCRdb copy is limited to in-frame clones, with some not included. The sample includes around 170,000 clones, around 90% of them seen just once. The sequencing input was blood. The origin of the receptors is a woman in her twenties or thirties in good health.

The chain joins TRBV24-1 to TRBJ2-1; 12 bases map to TRBD1. This CDR3 is 15 amino acids long. The J segment lost 6 bases and the V segment lost 7 bases, leaving 6 bases of the junction unmatched. CDR1 and CDR2 (germline): KGHDR, SFDVKD. CDR3 sequence reads: CATRSGTGGFNEQFF. The CDR3 DNA is TGTGCCACCAGGTCCGGGACAGGGGGCTTCAATGAGCAGTTCTTC.

V usage is TRBV6-1 and J usage is TRBJ1-5; D is perhaps TRBD1 (5 bases). Trimming removed 3 bases at V and 7 bases at J, with 7 bases between. The CDR3 has 12 amino acids. CDR1 MNHNS and CDR2 SASEGT come from the germline V gene. CDR3 in amino acids: CASSDRAQPQHF. CDR3 bases: TGTGCCAGCAGTGACAGGGCCCAGCCCCAGCATTTT.

The V gene is TRBV3-1 (or the pseudogene TRBV3-2), the J gene TRBJ2-5; 13 bases match TRBD2. V lost 4 bases, J lost 0 bases, and 5 bases stayed unmatched. This CDR3 region has 17 residues. Looked up from germline, CDR1 is LGHDT and CDR2 is YNNKEL (reference sequence). For the CDR3, the DNA is TGTGCCAGCAGCCTTGGACTAGCGGGGGCCAACCAAGAGACCCAGTACTTC. As protein: CASSLGLAGANQETQYF.

The rearrangement joins TRBV6-1 to TRBJ2-7; D gene unclear. Germline V lookup: CDR1 MNHNS, CDR2 SASEGT. This CDR3 spans 14 amino acids. V lost 2 bases and J 3 bases, leaving 11 bases between the germline ends. CDR3 bases: TGTGCCAGCAGTGAACTGGGCACCTTCTACGAGCAGTACTTC. Amino acids: CASSELGTFYEQYF.

This clone was detected a few times. The chain couples TRBV5-1 to TRBJ2-2, with unresolved D. The V end lost 3 bases, the J end lost 5 bases, and 14 bases lay between the germline ends. The CDR3 runs to 15 residues. CDR1 is SGHRS and CDR2 is YFSETQ in the germline V gene. The DNA for the CDR3 is TGCGCCAGCAGCTGGTTGGGGTATAGTACCGGGGAGCTGTTTTTT. Its translation: CASSWLGYSTGELFF.

The chain has TRBV2 and TRBJ2-1, with D hard to call. Looked up from germline, CDR1 is SNHLY and CDR2 is FYNNEI. This CDR3 has 16 amino acids. Between the trimmed V and J ends, which lost 4 bases and 3 bases, there was a span of 16 bases. The CDR3 loop reads CASSGGLTVNYNEQFF. The CDR3 nucleotides are TGTGCCAGCAGTGGGGGTCTAACGGTGAACTACAATGAGCAGTTCTTC.

The gene calls are TRBV18 and TRBJ2-7, with D possibly matching TRBD2 (6 bases). There are 15 residues in the CDR3. Germline CDR1 and CDR2: KGHSH and LQKENI. Trimming removed 3 bases from V and 2 bases from J, with 14 bases in between. For the CDR3, the DNA is TGTGCCAGCTCACCTTCGGGACTCATTACCTACGAGCAGTACTTC. This translates into CASSPSGLITYEQYF.

The rearrangement uses TRBV11-2 and TRBJ1-5; possible D gene TRBD1, 6 bases. Germline values: CDR1 SGHAT, CDR2 FQNNGV. CDR3 size: 12 residues. The germline V and J ends were trimmed by 4 bases and 11 bases, with 12 bases remaining between them. The CDR3 nucleotides are TGTGCCAGCAGCTCTATCGGGACATCCCAGCATTTT. Protein: CASSSIGTSQHF.

This chain connects TRBV2 to TRBJ2-7; tentative D call: TRBD2 (7 bases). Germline CDR1 is SNHLY and CDR2 is FYNNEI. V gave up 5 bases and J gave up 0 bases, with 14 bases separating them. CDR3 size: 15 residues. As DNA, the CDR3 is TGTGCCAGCAGTTACAGGGAGGGTGCCTCCTACGAGCAGTACGTC. Amino acids: CASSYREGASYEQYV.

The genes are TRBV9 and TRBJ2-5, with D unresolved. CDR3 length: 14 residues. Trimming pared 0 bases from V and 4 bases from J, leaving 10 bases between. Germline V CDR1 and CDR2: SGDLS, YYNGEE. In DNA, the CDR3 is TGTGCCAGCAGCGTAGAATCGGGTGGAGAGACCCAGTACTTC. Translated, it gives CASSVESGGETQYF.

J is TRBJ1-2 and V is TRBV7-9; D may be TRBD1 (5 bases). The CDR3 spans 14 residues. V was trimmed by 4 bases and J by 2 bases, leaving 11 bases between them. Per germline, CDR1 SEHNR and CDR2 FQNEAQ (reference sequence). This chain's CDR3 is CASSSGTVNYGYTF. DNA for the CDR3: TGTGCCAGCAGCTCCGGGACCGTAAACTATGGCTACACCTTC.

V gene TRBV18 combines with J gene TRBJ2-7; 7 bases align to TRBD2. Germline V gene lookup returns CDR1 KGHSH and CDR2 LQKENI. The CDR3 totals 12 residues. V was pared by 3 bases and J by 6 bases, with 2 bases of the junction left unmatched. This chain's CDR3 is CASSPGGSEQYV. The CDR3 coding sequence is TGTGCCAGCTCACCGGGAGGGAGCGAGCAGTACGTC.

CDR3 nucleotides: TGTGCCAGCTCACCCCCGGACAGGGCCTCCTACAATGAGCAGTTCTTC. It specifies CASSPPDRASYNEQFF. The chain combines TRBV18 with TRBJ2-1, with 8 bases aligning to TRBD1. This CDR3 has 16 amino acids. J lost 0 bases, V lost 3 bases, and 4 bases had no gene match. Germline V lookup: CDR1 KGHSH, CDR2 LQKENI.

The V gene is TRBV7-2, the J gene TRBJ2-1; 7 bases are a match to TRBD2. This CDR3 is 16 amino acids long. Germline assignment: CDR1 SGHTA and CDR2 FQGNSA. J gave up 6 bases and V 1 base, and 9 bases lay outside the gene matches. DNA for the CDR3: TGTGCCAGCAGCTTAGGCCTCCCGGGGGAGGGCAATGAGCAGTTCTTC. Translation gives CASSLGLPGEGNEQFF.

The chain employs TRBV11-2 and TRBJ2-3; 7 bases fit TRBD2. Trimming removed 5 bases from V and 4 bases from J; junction bases left unmatched: 12. From germline, CDR1 is SGHAT and CDR2 FQNNGV. The CDR3 covers 16 residues. CDR3 bases: TGTGCCAGCAGCGCCCAGGGAGGGCCGGGTGCAGATACGCAGTATTTT. Translated: CASSAQGGPGADTQYF.

On this clone: Other DNA variants within this sample encode the same CDR3. The V call is TRBV6-5, the J call TRBJ2-7; 11 nucleotides match TRBD2. The germline V gene has CDR1 MNHEY and CDR2 SVGAGI. V lost 2 bases and J lost 1; bases outside the gene matches: 1. The CDR3 spans 15 residues. The chain's CDR3 is CASSYGTSGSYEQYF. The CDR3 DNA reads as TGTGCCAGCAGTTACGGGACTAGCGGATCCTACGAGCAGTACTTC.

This chain uses TRBV5-4 with TRBJ2-7; possibly TRBD2 for D (5 bases). Germline V gene data show CDR1 as SGHNT and CDR2 as YYREEE (reference sequence). This CDR3 spans 13 amino acids. Trimming removed 2 bases at V and 3 bases at J, with 9 bases between. CDR3 nucleotides: TGTGCCAGCAGCTTTAGCGACCGCTACGAGCAGTACTTC. Translated, it gives CASSFSDRYEQYF.

This clone was detected only once. Written as DNA, the CDR3 is TGTGCCAGTAGTATACGGGACAGCACTGAAGCTTTCTTT. Protein product: CASSIRDSTEAFF. This sequence joins TRBV19 and TRBJ1-1; TRBD1 matches at 7 bases. Unmatched junction bases numbered 1, after V lost 2 bases and J lost 4 bases. This CDR3 has 13 amino acids. Germline CDR1 LNHDA, CDR2 SQIVND (reference sequence).

The chain has TRBV7-2 and TRBJ2-5; tentative D call: TRBD1 (6 bases). V lost 5 bases to trimming and J lost 5 bases, with 18 bases between them. This CDR3 is built from 15 residues. Germline V gives CDR1 SGHTA, CDR2 FQGNSA. The DNA of the CDR3 is TGTGCCAGCAGCCCAGGACCAGCAGGGGTGGAGACCCAGTACTTC. Translating it yields CASSPGPAGVETQYF.

DNA for the CDR3: TGTGCCAGCAGCCGGAATAGCGTGGAAACAGATACGCAGTATTTT. Translating gives CASSRNSVETDTQYF. V gene TRBV4-2 combines with J gene TRBJ2-3, with a possible D match to TRBD2 (5 bases). Trimming cost V 4 bases and J 3 bases, with 14 bases left between them. Germline V CDR1 and CDR2: LGHNA, YNFKEQ. The CDR3 has 15 amino acids.

The table lists this clone with a count of one. The chain employs TRBV7-8 and TRBJ1-3, with D unresolved. The CDR3 contains 15 residues. Trimming removed 5 bases from V and 0 bases from J, with 11 bases in between. The V gene's germline CDR1 is SGHVS and CDR2 FQNEAQ. The CDR3 is CASSLDGLSGNTIYF. DNA for the CDR3: TGTGCCAGCAGCCTGGACGGTCTCTCTGGAAACACCATATATTTT.

The rearrangement uses TRBV27 and TRBJ2-1, with no clear D. The CDR3 is made up of 17 amino acids. CDR1 and CDR2 from the germline V gene are MNHEY and SMNVEV (reference sequence). Deletions cut 1 base from V and 0 bases from J, with 13 bases between. CDR3 protein: CASSLLNPASSYNEQFF. The CDR3 DNA sequence: TGTGCCAGCAGTTTATTGAATCCGGCTAGCTCCTACAATGAGCAGTTCTTC.

The chain employs TRBV10-3 and TRBJ2-2; tentatively, D is TRBD1 (6 bases). Trimming took off 10 bases at V and 4 bases at J, with 10 bases between the two ends. The CDR3 has 12 amino acids. The germline V gene has CDR1 ENHRY and CDR2 SYGVKD. The CDR3 nucleotides are TGTGCCACCCACAGGGTCACCGGGGAGCTGTTTTTT. Its translation: CATHRVTGELFF.

The chain recombines TRBV7-9 with TRBJ2-1; the D is unclear. The CDR3 sequence is 13 residues long. Trimming removed 3 bases at V and 2 bases at J, with 5 bases between. Germline values: CDR1 SEHNR, CDR2 FQNEAQ (reference sequence). In DNA, the CDR3 is TGTGCCAGCAGCTTCTCTACCTACAATGAGCAGTTCTTC. Translating gives CASSFSTYNEQFF.

The chain recombines TRBV5-1 with TRBJ2-7, with 10 nucleotides matching TRBD1. V shed 7 bases, J shed 2 bases, and the junction held 6 bases outside the gene matches. This CDR3 has 14 residues. The germline V gene has CDR1 SGHRS and CDR2 YFSETQ. Here the CDR3 reads CASSGTGAAYEQYF. The CDR3 DNA sequence: TGCGCCAGCTCCGGGACAGGGGCCGCCTACGAGCAGTACTTC.